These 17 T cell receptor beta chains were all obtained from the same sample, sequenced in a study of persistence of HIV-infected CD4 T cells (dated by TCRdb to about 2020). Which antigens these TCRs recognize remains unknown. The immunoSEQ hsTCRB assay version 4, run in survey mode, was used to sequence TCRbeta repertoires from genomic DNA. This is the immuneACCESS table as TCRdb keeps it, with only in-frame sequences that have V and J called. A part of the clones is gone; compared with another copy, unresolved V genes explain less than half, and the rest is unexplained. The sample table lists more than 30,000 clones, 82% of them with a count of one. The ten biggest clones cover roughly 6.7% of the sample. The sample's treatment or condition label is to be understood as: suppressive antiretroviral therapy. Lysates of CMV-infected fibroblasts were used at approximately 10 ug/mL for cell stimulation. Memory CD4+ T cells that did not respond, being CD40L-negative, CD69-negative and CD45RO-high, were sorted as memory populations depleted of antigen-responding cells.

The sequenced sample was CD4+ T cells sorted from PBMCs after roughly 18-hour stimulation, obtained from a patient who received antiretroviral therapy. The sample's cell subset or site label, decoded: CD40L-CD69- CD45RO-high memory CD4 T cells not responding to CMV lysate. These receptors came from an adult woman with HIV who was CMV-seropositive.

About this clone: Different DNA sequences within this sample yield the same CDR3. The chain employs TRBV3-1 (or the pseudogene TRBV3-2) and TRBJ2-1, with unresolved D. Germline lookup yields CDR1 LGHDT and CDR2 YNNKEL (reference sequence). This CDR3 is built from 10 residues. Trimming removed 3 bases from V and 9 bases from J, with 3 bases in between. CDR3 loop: CASSQGEQFF. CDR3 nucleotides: TGTGCCAGCAGCCAGGGTGAGCAGTTCTTC.

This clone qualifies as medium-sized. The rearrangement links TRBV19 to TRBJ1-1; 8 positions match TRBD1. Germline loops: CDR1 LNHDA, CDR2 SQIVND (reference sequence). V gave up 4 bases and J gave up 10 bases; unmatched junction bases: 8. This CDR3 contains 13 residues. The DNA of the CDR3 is TGTGCCAGTAGTACAACTCAGGGGGCTAGAGCTTTCTTT. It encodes CASSTTQGARAFF.

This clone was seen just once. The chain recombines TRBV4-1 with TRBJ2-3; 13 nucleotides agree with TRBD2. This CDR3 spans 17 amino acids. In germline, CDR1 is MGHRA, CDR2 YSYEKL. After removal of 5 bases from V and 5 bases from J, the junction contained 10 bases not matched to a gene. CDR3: CASSIRTSGSAQDTQYF. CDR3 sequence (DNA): TGCGCCAGCAGCATACGGACTAGCGGGAGTGCTCAAGATACGCAGTATTTT.

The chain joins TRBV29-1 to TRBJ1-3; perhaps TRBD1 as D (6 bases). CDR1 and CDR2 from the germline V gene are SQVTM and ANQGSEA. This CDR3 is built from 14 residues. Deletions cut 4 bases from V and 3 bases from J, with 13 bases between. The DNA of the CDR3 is TGCAGCGTTGTGGTACAGGGCCGTGGAAACACCATATATTTT. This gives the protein CSVVVQGRGNTIYF.

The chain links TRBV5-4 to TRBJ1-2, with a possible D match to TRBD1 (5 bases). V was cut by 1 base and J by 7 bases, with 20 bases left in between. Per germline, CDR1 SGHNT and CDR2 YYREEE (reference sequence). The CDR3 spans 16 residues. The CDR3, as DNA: TGTGCCAGCAGCTTGTCAGCGGGTCAGGGTCGGACTGGCTACACCTTC. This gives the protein CASSLSAGQGRTGYTF.

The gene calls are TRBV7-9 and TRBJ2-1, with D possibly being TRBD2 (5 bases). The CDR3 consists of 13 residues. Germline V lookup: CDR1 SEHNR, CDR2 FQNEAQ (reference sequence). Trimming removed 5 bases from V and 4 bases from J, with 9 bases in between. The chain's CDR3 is CASSTRVYNEQFF. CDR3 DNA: TGTGCCAGCAGCACTAGGGTGTACAATGAGCAGTTCTTC.

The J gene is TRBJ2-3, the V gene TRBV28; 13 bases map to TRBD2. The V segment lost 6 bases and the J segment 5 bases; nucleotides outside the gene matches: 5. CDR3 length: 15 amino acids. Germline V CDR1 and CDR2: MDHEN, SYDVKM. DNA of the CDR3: TGTGCCAGCAGGGGGACTAGCGGGATGGGAGATACGCAGTATTTT. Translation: CASRGTSGMGDTQYF.

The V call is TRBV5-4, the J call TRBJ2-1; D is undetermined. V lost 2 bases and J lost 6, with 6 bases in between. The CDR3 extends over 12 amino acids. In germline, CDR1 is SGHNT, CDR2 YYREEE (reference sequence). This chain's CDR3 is CASSLGLNEQFF. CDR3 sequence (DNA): TGTGCCAGCAGCTTAGGGCTCAATGAGCAGTTCTTC.

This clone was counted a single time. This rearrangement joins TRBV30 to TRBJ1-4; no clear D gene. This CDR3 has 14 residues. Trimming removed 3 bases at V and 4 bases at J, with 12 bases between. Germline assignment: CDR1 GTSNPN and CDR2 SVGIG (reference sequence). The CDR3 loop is CAWSTYEDNEKLFF. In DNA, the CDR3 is TGTGCCTGGAGCACATACGAAGATAATGAAAAACTGTTTTTT.

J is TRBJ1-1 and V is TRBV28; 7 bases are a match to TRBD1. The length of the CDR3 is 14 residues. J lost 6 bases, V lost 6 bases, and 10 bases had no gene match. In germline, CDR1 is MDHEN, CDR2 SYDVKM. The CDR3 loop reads CASRPPGGRAEAFF. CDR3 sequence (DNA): TGTGCCAGCAGACCTCCAGGGGGTCGGGCTGAAGCTTTCTTT.

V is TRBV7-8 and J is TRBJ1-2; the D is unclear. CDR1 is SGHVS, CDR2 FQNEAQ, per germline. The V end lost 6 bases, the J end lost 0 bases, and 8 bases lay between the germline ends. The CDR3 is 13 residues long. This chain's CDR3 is CASSSVPNYGYTF. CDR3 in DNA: TGTGCCAGCAGTTCGGTACCTAACTATGGCTACACCTTC.

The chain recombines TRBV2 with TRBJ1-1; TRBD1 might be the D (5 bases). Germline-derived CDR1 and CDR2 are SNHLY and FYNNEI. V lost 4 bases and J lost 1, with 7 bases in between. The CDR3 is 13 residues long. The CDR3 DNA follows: TGTGCCAGCAGTGGGGGGAAGAACACTGAAGCTTTCTTT. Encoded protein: CASSGGKNTEAFF.

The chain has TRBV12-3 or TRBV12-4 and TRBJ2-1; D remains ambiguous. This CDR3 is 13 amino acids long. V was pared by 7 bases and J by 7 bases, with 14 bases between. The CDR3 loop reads CASKPALVNEQFF. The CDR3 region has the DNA TGTGCCAGCAAGCCCGCCTTGGTGAATGAGCAGTTCTTC.

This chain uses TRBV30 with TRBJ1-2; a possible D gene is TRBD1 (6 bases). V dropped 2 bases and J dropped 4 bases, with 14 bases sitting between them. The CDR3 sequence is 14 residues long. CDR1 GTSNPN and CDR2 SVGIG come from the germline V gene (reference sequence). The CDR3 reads CAWSIPGQRYGYTF. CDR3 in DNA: TGTGCCTGGAGTATTCCCGGACAGCGCTATGGCTACACCTTC. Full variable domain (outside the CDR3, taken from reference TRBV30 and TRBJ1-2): SQTIHQWPATLVQPVGSPLSLECTVEGTSNPNLYWYRQAAGRGLQLLFYSVGIGQISSEVPQNLSASRPQDRQFILSSKKLLLSDSGFYLCAWSIPGQRYGYTFGSGTRLTVV.

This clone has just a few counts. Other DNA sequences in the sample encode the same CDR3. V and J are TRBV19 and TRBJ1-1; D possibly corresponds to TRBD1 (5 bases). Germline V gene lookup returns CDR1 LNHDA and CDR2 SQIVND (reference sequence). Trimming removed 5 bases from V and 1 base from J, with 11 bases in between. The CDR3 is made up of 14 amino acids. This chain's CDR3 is CASSLSGGNTEAFF. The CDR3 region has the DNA TGTGCCAGTAGTCTCTCGGGGGGGAACACTGAAGCTTTCTTT.

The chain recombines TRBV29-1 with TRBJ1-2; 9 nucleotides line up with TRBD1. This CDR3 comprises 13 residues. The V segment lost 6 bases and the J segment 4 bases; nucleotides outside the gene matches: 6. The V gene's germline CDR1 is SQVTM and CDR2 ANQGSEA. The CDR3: CSVATGGGYGYTF. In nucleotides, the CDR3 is TGCAGCGTCGCAACAGGGGGCGGCTATGGCTACACCTTC.

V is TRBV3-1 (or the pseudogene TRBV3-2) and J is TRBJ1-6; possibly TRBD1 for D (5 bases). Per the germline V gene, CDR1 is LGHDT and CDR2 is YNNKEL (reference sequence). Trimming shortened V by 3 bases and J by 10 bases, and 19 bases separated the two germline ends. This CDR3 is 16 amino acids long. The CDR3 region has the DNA TGTGCCAGCAGCCATACGCTGGGGCCGCTTGGGTCACCCCTCCACTTT. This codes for CASSHTLGPLGSPLHF.